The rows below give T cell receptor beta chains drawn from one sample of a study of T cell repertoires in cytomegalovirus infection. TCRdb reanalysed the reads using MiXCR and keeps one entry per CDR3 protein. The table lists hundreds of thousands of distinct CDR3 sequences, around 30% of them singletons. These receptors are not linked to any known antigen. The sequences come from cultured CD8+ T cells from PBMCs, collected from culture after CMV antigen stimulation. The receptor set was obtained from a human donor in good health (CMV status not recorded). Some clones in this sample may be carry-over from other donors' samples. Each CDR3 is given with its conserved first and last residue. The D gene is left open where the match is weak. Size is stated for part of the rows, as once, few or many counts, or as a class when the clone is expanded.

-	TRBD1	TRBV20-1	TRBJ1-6	CSARARQGISPLHF	TGCAGTGCTAGAGCGAGACAGGGAATTTCACCCCTCCACTTT
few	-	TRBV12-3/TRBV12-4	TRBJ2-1	CASRIPTWGEQFF	TGTGCCAGCAGAATCCCTACCTGGGGTGAGCAGTTCTTC
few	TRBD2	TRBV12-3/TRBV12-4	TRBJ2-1	CASSSKRGLAGGLNEQFF	TGTGCCAGCAGTTCAAAACGGGGACTAGCGGGGGGTCTGAATGAGCAGTTCTTC
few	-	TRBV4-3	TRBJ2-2	CASSQDMYWAGDDGELFF	TGCGCCAGCAGCCAAGATATGTATTGGGCCGGGGATGACGGGGAGCTGTTTTTT
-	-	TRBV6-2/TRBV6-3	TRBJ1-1	CASSKTTGGAEAFF	TGTGCCAGCAGTAAAACCACCGGTGGTGCTGAAGCTTTCTTT
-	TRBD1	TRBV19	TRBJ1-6	CASSWTGGPSASPLHF	TGTGCCAGTAGCTGGACAGGGGGCCCGTCGGCTTCACCCCTCCACTTT
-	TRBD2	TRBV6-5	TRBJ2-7	CASSAPSGGFSYEQYF	TGTGCCAGCAGTGCCCCTAGCGGGGGTTTCTCCTACGAGCAGTACTTC
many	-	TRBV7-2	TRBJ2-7	CASSLAIDFLSYEQYF	TGTGCCAGCAGCTTAGCAATTGACTTCTTATCCTACGAGCAGTACTTC
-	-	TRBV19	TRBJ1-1	CASSIIGQMNTEAFF	TGTGCCAGTAGTATAATCGGGCAGATGAACACTGAAGCTTTCTTT
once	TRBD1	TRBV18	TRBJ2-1	CASSRQTGGLYNEQFF	TGTGCCAGCTCACGCCAGACAGGGGGCCTGTACAATGAGCAGTTCTTC
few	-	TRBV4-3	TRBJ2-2	CASSQAVLATGELFF	TGCGCCAGCAGCCAAGCGGTGCTAGCTACCGGGGAGCTGTTTTTT
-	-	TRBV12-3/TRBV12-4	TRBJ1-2	CASSLEAGSYGYTF	TGTGCCAGCAGTTTAGAGGCAGGGTCATATGGCTACACCTTC
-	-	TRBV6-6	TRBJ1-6	CASSYGLNRGSYNSPLHF	TGTGCCAGCAGTTACGGCCTCAACCGGGGATCGTATAATTCACCCCTCCACTTT
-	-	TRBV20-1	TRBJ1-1	CSARSVWLGVTEAFF	TGCAGTGCTAGATCCGTTTGGTTAGGTGTTACTGAAGCTTTCTTT
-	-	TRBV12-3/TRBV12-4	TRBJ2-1	CASSKDGIGNEQFF	TGTGCCAGCAGTAAGGACGGGATTGGCAATGAGCAGTTCTTC
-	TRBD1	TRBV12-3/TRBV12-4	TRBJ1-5	CASSLGTGSLYSNQPQHF	TGTGCCAGCAGTTTAGGGACAGGGTCGCTATATAGCAATCAGCCCCAGCATTTT
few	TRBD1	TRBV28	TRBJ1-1	CASSLMGDRGLGTEAFF	TGTGCCAGCAGTTTAATGGGAGACAGGGGGCTGGGGACTGAAGCTTTCTTT
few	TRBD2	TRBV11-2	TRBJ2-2	CASSLDPLAGSPGVFF	TGTGCCAGCAGCTTAGATCCGCTAGCGGGGTCCCCCGGGGTGTTTTTT
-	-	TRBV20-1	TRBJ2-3	CSARLSRGRKDTQYF	TGCAGTGCTAGACTCTCCCGGGGGCGCAAAGATACGCAGTATTTT
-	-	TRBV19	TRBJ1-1	CASSPSTYTEAFF	TGTGCCAGTAGTCCCTCGACTTACACTGAAGCTTTCTTT
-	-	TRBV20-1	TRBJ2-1	CSARGLVANYNEQFF	TGCAGTGCTAGAGGACTAGTCGCAAACTACAATGAGCAGTTCTTC
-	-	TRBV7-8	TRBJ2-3	CASSLGTGDKRGTQYF	TGTGCCAGCAGCTTAGGAACGGGGGACAAGCGGGGTACGCAGTATTTT
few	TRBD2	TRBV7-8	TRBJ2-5	CASSLGLAGRETQYF	TGTGCCAGCAGCCTGGGACTAGCGGGGAGGGAGACCCAGTACTTC
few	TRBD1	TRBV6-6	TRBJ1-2	CASSNSGQRYGYTF	TGTGCCAGCAGTAACTCGGGACAGCGCTATGGCTACACCTTC
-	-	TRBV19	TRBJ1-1	CASNPLRGMNTEAFF	TGTGCCAGTAATCCCTTGAGGGGGATGAACACTGAAGCTTTCTTT
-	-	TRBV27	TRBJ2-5	CASSLGAVRQETQYF	TGTGCCAGCAGTTTAGGGGCCGTCAGGCAAGAGACCCAGTACTTC
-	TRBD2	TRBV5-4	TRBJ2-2	CASSYPFGSGGTNTGELFF	TGTGCCAGCAGCTACCCTTTTGGTAGCGGGGGGACGAACACCGGGGAGCTGTTTTTT
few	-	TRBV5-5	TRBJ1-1	CASISSPGHLNTEAFF	TGTGCCAGCATCTCATCGCCGGGACACTTGAACACTGAAGCTTTCTTT
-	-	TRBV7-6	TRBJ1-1	CASSLISWNTEAFF	TGTGCCAGCAGCTTAATCAGTTGGAACACTGAAGCTTTCTTT
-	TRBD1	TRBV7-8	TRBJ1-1	CASRPGQSNTEAFF	TGTGCCAGCAGGCCGGGACAGAGTAACACTGAAGCTTTCTTT
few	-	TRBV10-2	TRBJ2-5	CASWGRSKSHQETQYF	TGCGCCAGCTGGGGGAGGAGCAAATCCCACCAAGAGACCCAGTACTTC
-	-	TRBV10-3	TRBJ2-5	CAISELGRETQYF	TGTGCCATCAGTGAGCTGGGGCGAGAGACCCAGTACTTC
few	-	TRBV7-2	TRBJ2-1	CASSFGGGTEQFF	TGTGCCAGCAGCTTCGGAGGGGGCACTGAGCAGTTCTTC
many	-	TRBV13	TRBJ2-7	CASSLEGRPSYEQYF	TGTGCCAGCAGCTTAGAGGGCAGGCCCAGCTACGAGCAGTACTTC
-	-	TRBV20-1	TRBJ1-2	CSALPVQGSRGYTF	TGCAGTGCTCTTCCAGTACAGGGATCGAGAGGCTACACCTTC
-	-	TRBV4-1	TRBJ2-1	CASSQDFGPSYNEQFF	TGCGCCAGCAGCCAAGATTTCGGGCCGTCCTACAATGAGCAGTTCTTC
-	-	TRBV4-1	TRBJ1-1	CASSQAGATLNTEAFF	TGCGCCAGCAGCCAAGCTGGGGCCACCTTGAACACTGAAGCTTTCTTT
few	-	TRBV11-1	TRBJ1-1	CASSSIHRNTEAFF	TGTGCCAGCAGCTCCATCCATAGGAACACTGAAGCTTTCTTT
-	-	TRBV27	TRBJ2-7	CASSLPPWQGATYEQYF	TGTGCCAGCAGTTTACCCCCCTGGCAGGGCGCTACCTACGAGCAGTACTTC
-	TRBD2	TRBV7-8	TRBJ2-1	CTSSFDLAGGSLPYNEQFF	TGTACCAGCAGCTTTGACCTAGCGGGGGGGTCCCTCCCCTACAATGAGCAGTTCTTC
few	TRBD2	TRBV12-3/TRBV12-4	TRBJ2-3	CASSLALLAGNTDTQYF	TGTGCCAGCAGTTTAGCTCTCTTAGCGGGCAACACAGATACGCAGTATTTT
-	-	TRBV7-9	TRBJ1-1	CASIQTEEAFF	TGTGCCAGCATCCAGACAGAGGAAGCTTTCTTT
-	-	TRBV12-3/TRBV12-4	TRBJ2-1	CASSFTEQPYNEQFF	TGTGCCAGCAGTTTCACCGAGCAACCCTACAATGAGCAGTTCTTC
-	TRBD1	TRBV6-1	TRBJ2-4	CASSDWTGGVNIQYF	TGTGCCAGCAGTGATTGGACAGGGGGGGTAAACATTCAGTACTTC
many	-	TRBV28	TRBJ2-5	CASSPRGWYQETQYF	TGTGCCAGCAGTCCCCGGGGCTGGTACCAAGAGACCCAGTACTTC
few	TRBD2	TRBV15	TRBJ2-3	CATSRGLASSTDTQYF	TGTGCCACCAGCAGAGGACTAGCCTCTAGCACAGATACGCAGTATTTT
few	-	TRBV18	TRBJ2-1	CASSPQDRSSYNEQFF	TGTGCCAGCTCACCCCAAGACCGAAGCTCCTACAATGAGCAGTTCTTC
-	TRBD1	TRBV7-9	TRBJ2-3	CASSSTAGTGIVGTQYF	TGTGCCAGCAGCTCGACGGCCGGGACAGGGATAGTCGGTACGCAGTATTTT
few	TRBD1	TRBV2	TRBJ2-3	CASSETGTGGSTDTQYF	TGTGCCAGCAGTGAAACCGGGACAGGGGGGAGCACAGATACGCAGTATTTT
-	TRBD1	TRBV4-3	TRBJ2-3	CASSQDYRGVTDTQYF	TGCGCCAGCAGCCAAGATTACAGGGGGGTAACAGATACGCAGTATTTT
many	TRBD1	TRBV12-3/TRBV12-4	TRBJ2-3	CASSAPDRGFDTQYF	TGTGCCAGCAGCGCCCCCGACAGGGGATTCGATACGCAGTATTTT
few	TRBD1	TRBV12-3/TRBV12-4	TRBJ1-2	CASSPWDRENYGYTF	TGTGCCAGCAGTCCCTGGGACAGAGAGAACTATGGCTACACCTTC
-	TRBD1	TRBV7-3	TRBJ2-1	CASSLRTGPLRSNEQFF	TGTGCCAGCAGCTTAAGGACAGGACCCCTCCGGTCCAATGAGCAGTTCTTC
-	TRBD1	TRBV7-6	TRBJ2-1	CASSGLTGVLQRAQYNGQFF	TGTGCCAGCAGCGGCCTGACAGGGGTTCTACAACGTGCCCAATACAATGGGCAGTTCTTC
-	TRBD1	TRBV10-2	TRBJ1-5	CASRLDRAYNQPQHF	TGCGCCAGCAGATTGGACAGGGCTTACAATCAGCCCCAGCATTTT
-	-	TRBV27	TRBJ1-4	CASGSFPLREKLFF	TGTGCCAGCGGGTCGTTTCCCCTTCGTGAAAAACTGTTTTTT
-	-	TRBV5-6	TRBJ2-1	CASRPTTGDNEQFF	TGTGCCAGCAGGCCCACCACGGGGGACAATGAGCAGTTCTTC
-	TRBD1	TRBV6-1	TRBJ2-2	CASSGQGARIGELFF	TGTGCCAGCAGCGGACAGGGGGCGCGAATCGGGGAGCTGTTTTTT
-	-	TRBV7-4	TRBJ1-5	CASSEPGGQPQHF	TGTGCCAGCAGCGAGCCGGGGGGCCAGCCCCAGCATTTT
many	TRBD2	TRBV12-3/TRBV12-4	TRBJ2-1	CASSPVAGGRGEQFF	TGTGCCAGCAGTCCTGTAGCGGGGGGCCGGGGTGAGCAGTTCTTC